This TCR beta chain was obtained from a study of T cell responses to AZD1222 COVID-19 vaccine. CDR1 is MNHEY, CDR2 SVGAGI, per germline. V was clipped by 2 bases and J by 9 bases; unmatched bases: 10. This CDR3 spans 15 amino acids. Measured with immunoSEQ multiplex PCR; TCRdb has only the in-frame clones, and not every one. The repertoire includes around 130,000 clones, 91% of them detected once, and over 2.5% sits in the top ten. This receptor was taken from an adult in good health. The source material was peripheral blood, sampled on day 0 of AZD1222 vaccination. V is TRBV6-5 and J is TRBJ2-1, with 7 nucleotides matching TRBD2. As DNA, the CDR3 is TGTGCCAGCAGTTACCGAATCGGGGGGAATCGTGAGCAGTTCTTC. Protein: CASSYRIGGNREQFF.